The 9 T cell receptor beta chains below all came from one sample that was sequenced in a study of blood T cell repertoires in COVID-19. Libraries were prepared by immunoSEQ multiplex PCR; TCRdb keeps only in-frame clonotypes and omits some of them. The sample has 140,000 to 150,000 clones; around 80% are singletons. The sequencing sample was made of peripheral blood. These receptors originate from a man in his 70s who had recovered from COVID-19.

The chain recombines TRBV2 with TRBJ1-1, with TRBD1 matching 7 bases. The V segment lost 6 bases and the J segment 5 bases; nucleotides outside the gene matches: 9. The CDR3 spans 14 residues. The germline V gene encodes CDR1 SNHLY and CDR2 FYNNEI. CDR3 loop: CASRGTVLGTEAFF. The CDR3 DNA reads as TGTGCCAGCAGGGGGACAGTTTTGGGGACTGAAGCTTTCTTT.

In nucleotides, the CDR3 is TGTGCCAGCAGCTTTGCAGCTAGCGGGGCCTACGAGCAGTACTTC. Protein product: CASSFAASGAYEQYF. V usage is TRBV7-2 and J usage is TRBJ2-7, with 9 positions matching TRBD2. The junction had 5 bases not matched to a gene; V was cut back by 3 bases and J by 2 bases. The CDR3 length is 15 residues. In germline, CDR1 is SGHTA, CDR2 FQGNSA.

This CDR3 reads CASSRGTYEQYF. In DNA, the CDR3 is TGTGCCAGCAGCAGGGGAACCTACGAGCAGTACTTC. The chain couples TRBV3-1 (or the pseudogene TRBV3-2) to TRBJ2-7; perhaps TRBD1 as D (5 bases). Germline V gene sequence: CDR1 LGHDT, CDR2 YNNKEL (reference sequence). The CDR3 sequence is 12 residues long. V lost 5 bases, J lost 2 bases, and 7 bases lay in between.

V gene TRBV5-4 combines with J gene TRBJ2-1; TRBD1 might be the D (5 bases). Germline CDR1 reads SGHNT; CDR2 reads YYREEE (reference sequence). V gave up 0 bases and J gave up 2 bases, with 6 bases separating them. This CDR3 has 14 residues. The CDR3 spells CASSLGGPYNEQFF. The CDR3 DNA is TGTGCCAGCAGCTTGGGGGGCCCCTACAATGAGCAGTTCTTC.

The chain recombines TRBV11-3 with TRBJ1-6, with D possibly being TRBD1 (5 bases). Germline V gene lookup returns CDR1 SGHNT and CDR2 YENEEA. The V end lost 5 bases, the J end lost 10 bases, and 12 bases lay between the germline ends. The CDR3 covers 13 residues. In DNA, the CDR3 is TGTGCCAGCAGCGCCCGGACAAGATCACCCCTCCACTTT. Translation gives CASSARTRSPLHF.

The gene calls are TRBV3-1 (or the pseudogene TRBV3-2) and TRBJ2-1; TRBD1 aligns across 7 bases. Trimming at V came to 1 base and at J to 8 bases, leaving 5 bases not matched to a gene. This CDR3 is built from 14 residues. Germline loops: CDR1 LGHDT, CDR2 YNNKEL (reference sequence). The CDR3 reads CASSQVVGGDEQFF. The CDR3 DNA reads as TGTGCCAGCAGCCAAGTGGTAGGGGGCGATGAGCAGTTCTTC.

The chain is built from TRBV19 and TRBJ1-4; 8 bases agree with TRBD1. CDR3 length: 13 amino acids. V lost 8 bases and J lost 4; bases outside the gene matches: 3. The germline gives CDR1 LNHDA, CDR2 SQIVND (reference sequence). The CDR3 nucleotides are TGTGCCAGTTCGACAGGGGTTAATGAAAAACTGTTTTTT. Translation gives CASSTGVNEKLFF.

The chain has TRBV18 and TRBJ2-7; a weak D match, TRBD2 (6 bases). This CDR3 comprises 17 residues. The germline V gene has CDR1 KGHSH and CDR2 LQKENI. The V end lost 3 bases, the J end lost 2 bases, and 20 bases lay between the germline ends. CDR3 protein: CASSPLERSGLPYEQYF. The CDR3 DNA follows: TGTGCCAGCTCACCTCTCGAACGGAGCGGGCTCCCCTACGAGCAGTACTTC.

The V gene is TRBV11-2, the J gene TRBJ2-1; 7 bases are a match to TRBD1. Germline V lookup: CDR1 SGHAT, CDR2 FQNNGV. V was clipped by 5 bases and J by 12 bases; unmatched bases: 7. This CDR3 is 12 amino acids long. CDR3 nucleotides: TGTGCCAGCAGCCGAGACAGGGACAGGCAGTTCTTC. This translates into CASSRDRDRQFF. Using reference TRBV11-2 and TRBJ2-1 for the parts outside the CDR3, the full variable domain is EAGVAQSPRYKIIEKRQSVAFWCNPISGHATLYWYQQILGQGPKLLIQFQNNGVVDDSQLPKDRFSAERLKGVDSTLKIQPAKLEDSAVYLCASSRDRDRQFFGPGTRLTVL.